The next 23 T cell receptor beta chains were all read from a single sample in a study of early T cells in non-severe SARS-CoV-2 infection. Each CDR3 protein is one row after TCRdb ran MiXCR on the 5' RACE reads. The table shows 35,000 to 45,000 distinct CDR3 sequences, with approximately 6.6% occurring only once. This sample comprised whole blood, obtained at baseline. These receptors all stem from an adult who was a healthcare worker with PCR-confirmed SARS-CoV-2 infection or an uninfected control (not recorded which).

At least ten counts were recorded for this clonotype. This sequence joins TRBV29-1 and TRBJ1-1; D ambiguous. The CDR3 consists of 13 residues. From germline, CDR1 is SQVTM and CDR2 ANQGSEA. The germline V and J ends were trimmed by 3 bases and 1 base, with 9 bases remaining between them. The DNA for the CDR3 is TGCAGCGTTGATAGCCCCGAGAACACTGAAGCTTTCTTT. Encoded protein: CSVDSPENTEAFF.

Concerning this clonotype: The junction differs from germline at one of its ends, possibly a read error. The J gene is TRBJ1-2, the V gene TRBV7-8; D gene uncertain. The germline gives CDR1 SGHVS, CDR2 FQNEAQ. This CDR3 is 13 amino acids long. Here the CDR3 reads CASSLKGGRGFTF. As DNA, the CDR3 is TGTGCCAGCAGCTTAAAGGGAGGGAGAGGCTTCACCTTC.

This clonotype was detected a few times. CDR3 amino acids: CASGTRDQPQHF. The CDR3, as DNA: TGTGCCAGCGGGACACGGGATCAGCCCCAGCATTTT. V usage is TRBV12-3 or TRBV12-4 and J usage is TRBJ1-5; D is possibly TRBD1 (6 bases). Trimming removed 8 bases from V and 5 bases from J, with 10 bases in between. The CDR3 contains 12 residues.

This clonotype was detected ten times or more. V usage is TRBV7-2 and J usage is TRBJ2-3; D gene uncertain. The CDR3 is 14 residues long. Germline CDR1 is SGHTA and CDR2 is FQGNSA. V dropped 0 bases and J dropped 2 bases, with 6 bases sitting between them. CDR3: CASSLAGYTDTQYF. CDR3 DNA sequence: TGTGCCAGCAGCTTAGCGGGGTACACAGATACGCAGTATTTT.

In its sample, this clonotype was seen many times. V gene TRBV4-3 combines with J gene TRBJ2-1, with 9 bases matching TRBD2. The CDR3 runs to 16 residues. Germline loops: CDR1 LGHNA, CDR2 YSLEER. V lost 0 bases and J lost 3; bases outside the gene matches: 3. This CDR3 reads CASSQEGSGSYNEQFF. CDR3 bases: TGCGCCAGCAGCCAAGAAGGTAGCGGGAGCTACAATGAGCAGTTCTTC.

This clonotype showed up many times. The chain employs TRBV20-1 and TRBJ2-3, with 9 bases aligning to TRBD2. CDR1 and CDR2 (germline): DFQATT, SNEGSKA (reference sequence). V trimming: 3 bases; J trimming: 4 bases; junction bases outside the gene matches: 11. The CDR3 contains 16 residues. This CDR3 is CSASPRREGRADTQYF. DNA for the CDR3: TGCAGTGCTAGTCCTCGGCGGGAGGGCCGGGCAGATACGCAGTATTTT.

This clonotype was observed a handful of times. The rearrangement joins TRBV28 to TRBJ2-7; 7 bases agree with TRBD1. Germline CDR1 and CDR2: MDHEN and SYDVKM. CDR3 length equals 12 residues. The ends lost 6 bases at V and 2 bases at J; junction bases unmatched: 1. CDR3 DNA: TGTGCCAGCAGCGACAGGGCCTACGAGCAGTACTTC. Amino acid sequence: CASSDRAYEQYF.

This clonotype has at least ten counts. This chain joins TRBV25-1 and TRBJ2-7; the D gene is possibly TRBD2 (5 bases). The CDR3 loop spans 12 amino acids. V lost 4 bases to trimming and J lost 11 bases, with 15 bases between them. Germline CDR1 and CDR2: MGHDK and SYGVNS. In DNA form, the CDR3 reads TGTGCCAGCAGTGGAGGTGGGAGAATCGAGTACTTC. It is translated as CASSGGGRIEYF.

This clonotype was seen repeatedly, ten times or more. The V and J genes are TRBV27 and TRBJ2-6, with D unresolved. The germline V gene encodes CDR1 MNHEY and CDR2 SMNVEV (reference sequence). The CDR3 has 14 amino acids. V was pared by 3 bases and J by 4 bases, with 7 bases between. CDR3 in amino acids: CASSFSSGANVLTF. For the CDR3, the DNA is TGTGCCAGCAGTTTCTCTTCCGGGGCCAACGTCCTGACTTTC.

This clonotype was seen a few times. The rearrangement joins TRBV27 to TRBJ2-2, with no clear D. The CDR3 totals 14 residues. CDR1 and CDR2 from the germline V gene are MNHEY and SMNVEV (reference sequence). V lost 3 bases, J lost 4 bases, and 9 bases lay in between. CDR3 amino acids: CASSFLGPTGELFF. CDR3 bases: TGTGCCAGCAGTTTTCTCGGCCCCACCGGGGAGCTGTTTTTT.

The rearrangement joins TRBV6-6 to TRBJ1-5, with D unresolved. The length of the CDR3 is 12 residues. The V gene's germline CDR1 is MNHNY and CDR2 SVGAGI (reference sequence). Between the trimmed V and J ends, which lost 5 bases and 6 bases, there was a span of 8 bases. CDR3 region: CASSRDVQPQHF. For the CDR3, the DNA is TGTGCCAGCAGTCGGGATGTTCAGCCCCAGCATTTT.

This clonotype came up many times. The rearrangement uses TRBV28 and TRBJ1-4; weak D call: TRBD1 (6 bases). The CDR3 covers 18 residues. The germline V and J ends were trimmed by 2 bases and 7 bases, with 23 bases remaining between them. Germline V gene lookup returns CDR1 MDHEN and CDR2 SYDVKM. DNA for the CDR3: TGTGCCAGCAGTTTACAGGGCGGGAGACAGGCGGGGCCTGAAAAACTGTTTTTT. Amino acid sequence: CASSLQGGRQAGPEKLFF.

In this sample, this clonotype turned up a few times. As DNA, the CDR3 is TGTGCCACCAACCGGGCCTATGGCTACACCTTC. It yields the protein CATNRAYGYTF. The chain combines TRBV28 with TRBJ1-2; D is unclear. The germline CDR1 and CDR2 sequences are MDHEN and SYDVKM. Trimming left V 10 bases short and J 4 bases short, with 10 bases between. This CDR3 has 11 residues.

The table lists this clonotype with a few counts. The chain employs TRBV28 and TRBJ1-2; D uncertain. Germline assignment: CDR1 MDHEN and CDR2 SYDVKM. CDR3 length: 12 residues. With 3 bases removed from V and 5 bases from J, the gap between germline ends came to 7 bases. CDR3 DNA sequence: TGTGCCAGCAGTTTGCTCTTATATGGCTACACCTTC. Amino acid sequence: CASSLLLYGYTF.

V and J are TRBV12-3 or TRBV12-4 and TRBJ2-3, with D perhaps matching TRBD1 or TRBD2 (5 bases each). V gave up 6 bases and J gave up 6 bases, with 16 bases separating them. This CDR3 comprises 14 residues. The CDR3 here is CASRSGTWDDTQYF. Written as DNA, the CDR3 is TGTGCCAGCAGATCCGGGACCTGGGACGATACGCAGTATTTT.

The chain joins TRBV5-1 to TRBJ2-1, with 10 bases that match TRBD2. Germline values: CDR1 SGHRS, CDR2 YFSETQ. V lost 5 bases, J lost 2 bases, and 4 bases stayed unmatched. The CDR3 sequence is 15 residues long. The CDR3 DNA reads as TGCGCCAGCAGTGCTAGCGGGAGTACCTACAATGAGCAGTTCTTC. Its translation is CASSASGSTYNEQFF.

This clonotype has more than one count but fewer than ten. The rearrangement uses TRBV12-3 or TRBV12-4 and TRBJ2-1, with 8 bases lining up with TRBD2. V lost 6 bases and J lost 7; bases outside the gene matches: 11. The CDR3 has 15 residues. The CDR3 spells CASSDLSGSVNEQFF. The CDR3 coding sequence is TGTGCCAGCAGCGATCTCAGCGGGAGTGTTAATGAGCAGTTCTTC.

This clonotype was counted ten times or more. In nucleotides, the CDR3 is TGCAGTGCTATCCAGACAGGTTACTATGACGAGCAGTACTTC. Translating it yields CSAIQTGYYDEQYF. The chain uses TRBV20-1 and TRBJ2-7, with D possibly TRBD1 on 6 matching bases. CDR1 is DFQATT and CDR2 is SNEGSKA in the germline V gene (reference sequence). Trimming took 4 bases from V and 5 from J, leaving 18 bases between them. CDR3 length: 14 amino acids.

This clonotype was observed a few times. The V gene is TRBV20-1, the J gene TRBJ1-1; no reliable D call. CDR1 and CDR2 from the germline V gene are DFQATT and SNEGSKA (reference sequence). Trimming left V 6 bases short and J 1 base short, with 9 bases between. This CDR3 contains 12 residues. CDR3 amino acids: CSAQQANTEAFF. The CDR3 coding sequence is TGCAGTGCGCAGCAGGCGAACACTGAAGCTTTCTTT.

The chain employs TRBV6-2 or TRBV6-3 and TRBJ1-2; no definite D call. CDR1 is MNHEY and CDR2 is SVGEGT in the germline V gene. CDR3 length: 11 amino acids. The V end was cut by 8 bases, the J end by 4 bases, with 8 bases between. CDR3 amino acids: CASAASYGYTF. The CDR3 DNA reads TGTGCCAGCGCTGCGAGCTATGGCTACACCTTC.

The sample holds a few counts of this clonotype. The chain employs TRBV2 and TRBJ1-5, with unresolved D. Trimming removed 1 base from V and 0 bases from J, with 7 bases in between. The length of the CDR3 is 15 residues. Germline CDR1 is SNHLY and CDR2 is FYNNEI. The CDR3 region has the DNA TGTGCCAGCAGTGAAGACGGCTATAGCAATCAGCCCCAGCATTTT. This sequence encodes CASSEDGYSNQPQHF.

V and J are TRBV19 and TRBJ2-1; 8 bases align to TRBD2. Per the germline V gene, CDR1 is LNHDA and CDR2 is SQIVND (reference sequence). V shed 10 bases, J shed 7 bases, and the junction held 9 bases outside the gene matches. The CDR3 is 13 amino acids. CDR3 nucleotides: TGTGCCACTCAGGGGATAGCGGGGAATGAGCAGTTCTTC. Its translation is CATQGIAGNEQFF.

The chain couples TRBV29-1 to TRBJ1-2; D remains ambiguous. Trimming shortened V by 3 bases and J by 2 bases, and 10 bases separated the two germline ends. The V gene's germline CDR1 is SQVTM and CDR2 ANQGSEA. The CDR3 length is 13 residues. The CDR3 DNA sequence: TGCAGCGTTGAGACCGTGGGAAACTATGGCTACACCTTC. It is translated as CSVETVGNYGYTF. Together with reference TRBV29-1 and TRBJ1-2, the CDR3 gives the full variable domain: SAVISQKPSRDICQRGTSLTIQCQVDSQVTMMFWYRQQPGQSLTLIATANQGSEATYESGFVIDKFPISRPNLTFSTLTVSNMSPEDSSIYLCSVETVGNYGYTFGSGTRLTVV.